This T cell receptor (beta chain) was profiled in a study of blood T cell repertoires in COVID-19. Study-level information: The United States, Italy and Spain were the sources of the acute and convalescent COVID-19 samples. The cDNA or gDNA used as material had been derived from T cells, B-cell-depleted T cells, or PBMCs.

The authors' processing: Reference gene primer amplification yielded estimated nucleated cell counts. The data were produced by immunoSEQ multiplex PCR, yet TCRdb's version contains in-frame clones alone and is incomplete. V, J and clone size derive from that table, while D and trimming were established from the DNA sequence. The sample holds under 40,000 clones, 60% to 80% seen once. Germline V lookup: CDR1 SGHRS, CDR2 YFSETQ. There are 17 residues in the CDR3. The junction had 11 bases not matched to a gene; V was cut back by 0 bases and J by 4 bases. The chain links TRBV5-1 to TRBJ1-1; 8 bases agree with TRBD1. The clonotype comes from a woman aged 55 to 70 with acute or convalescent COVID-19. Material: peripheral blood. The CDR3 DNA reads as TGCGCCAGCAGCTTGGGGAGGACAGGGCAGTCGAGCACTGAAGCTTTCTTT. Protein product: CASSLGRTGQSSTEAFF. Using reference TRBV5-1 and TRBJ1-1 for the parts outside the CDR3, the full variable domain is KAGVTQTPRYLIKTRGQQVTLSCSPISGHRSVSWYQQTPGQGLQFLFEYFSETQRNKGNFPGRFSGRQFSNSRSEMNVSTLELGDSALYLCASSLGRTGQSSTEAFFGQGTRLTVV.